Described below is a single T cell receptor beta chain sequence and its context. Its antigen is undetermined. This sample was taken from a study of cytomegalovirus exposure and HLA in healthy donors. Whole-study findings and limits: Segments of the TCR beta V type were, in most cases, productive about 87% or about 30% of the time in an earlier analysis. Later analysis reportedly placed an Asian-associated ancestry cluster below the roughly 690-donor mean in N-insertions. TCR beta chains numbering roughly 150 were designated cytomegalovirus-associated.

J gave up 8 bases and V 5 bases, and 15 bases lay outside the gene matches. The CDR3 has 17 amino acids. Germline-derived CDR1 and CDR2 are SGHTA and FQGTGA. This PCR relied on a set of 60 Vbeta primers and 13 Jbeta primers. Method: immunoSEQ multiplex PCR; TCRdb's copy keeps in-frame clones and lacks some. Across about 96,000 clones, the top ten clones capture 3% to 4% of the sample. The rearrangement uses TRBV7-3 and TRBJ2-1; TRBD2 aligns across 10 bases. Specimen: PBMCs. This receptor was obtained from a woman aged 25 to 39 in good health and CMV-seronegative. The CDR3 coding sequence is TGTGCCAGCAGCCCAGGGGCCAGCGGGGGGGCCATCTATGAGCAGTTCTTC. Translating gives CASSPGASGGAIYEQFF.